Below, 17 T cell receptor beta chains from the same sample are listed, as sequenced in a study of cytomegalovirus exposure and HLA in healthy donors. The study ran its PCR with 60 Vbeta and 13 Jbeta primers. Generated by immunoSEQ multiplex PCR, the TCRdb table keeps only in-frame clones and is missing some. The table records 150,000 or so clones, roughly 80% of them present only once. Material: PBMCs. All receptors come from a woman aged 45-65 years in good health and CMV-seropositive.

The chain carries TRBV19 and TRBJ2-7; 7 nucleotides agree with TRBD1. This CDR3 comprises 14 residues. The V gene end was trimmed by 5 bases and the J gene end by 5 bases; junction bases not matched to a gene: 9. Per germline, CDR1 LNHDA and CDR2 SQIVND (reference sequence). The DNA of the CDR3 is TGTGCCAGTAGTCCCGACAGGGCCCCCCACGAGCAGTACTTC. Residues: CASSPDRAPHEQYF.

In its sample, this clone was seen a few times. CDR3 nucleotides: TGTGCCAGTATCCAGGACAGGGAAGGTGGCTACACCTTC. It translates to CASIQDREGGYTF. This chain links TRBV19 with TRBJ1-2, with TRBD1 identical over 8 bases. The ends lost 7 bases at V and 7 bases at J; junction bases unmatched: 8. Germline CDR1 reads LNHDA; CDR2 reads SQIVND (reference sequence). The CDR3 runs 13 residues.

The chain carries TRBV28 and TRBJ2-7; 9 positions match TRBD1. The V and J ends lost 2 bases and 9 bases, in that order; junction bases with no gene match: 11. The germline gives CDR1 MDHEN, CDR2 SYDVKM. This CDR3 region has 15 residues. CDR3 sequence: CASSLGGQGKGGQYF. The CDR3 bases are TGTGCCAGCAGTTTAGGAGGACAGGGGAAGGGGGGGCAGTACTTC.

The chain has TRBV15 and TRBJ2-1; D not certain. The V gene lost 0 bases and the J gene lost 8 bases, with 11 bases spanning the gap. CDR1 and CDR2 from the germline V gene are LNHNV and YYDKDF (reference sequence). The CDR3 is 14 residues long. CDR3 DNA: TGTGCCACCAGCAGAGATCAAGTGGAGCATGAGCAGTTCTTC. Residues: CATSRDQVEHEQFF.

This chain links TRBV20-1 with TRBJ1-2; weak D call: TRBD1 (6 bases). The V end lost 7 bases, the J end lost 7 bases, and 10 bases lay between the germline ends. The CDR3 sequence is 10 residues long. Germline V gene lookup returns CDR1 DFQATT and CDR2 SNEGSKA (reference sequence). The CDR3 loop is CSVIGGGYTF. CDR3 DNA sequence: TGCAGTGTAATAGGGGGTGGCTACACCTTC.

This rearrangement joins TRBV5-1 to TRBJ2-5; perhaps TRBD1 as D (6 bases). The DNA matches TRBJ2-7 better at its end, which makes the J call doubtful. Germline values: CDR1 SGHRS, CDR2 YFSETQ. The CDR3 is 15 residues long. CDR3 nucleotides: TGCGCCAGCAGCCAGAAACAGGGAGCTCTTTACGAGCAGTACTTC. Residues: CASSQKQGALYEQYF.

V and J are TRBV7-2 and TRBJ2-1; 12 bases align to TRBD1. CDR3 length: 15 residues. Germline CDR1 SGHTA, CDR2 FQGNSA. Germline trimming cut 6 bases from V and 7 bases from J; bases unmatched to any gene: 7. The CDR3 loop is CASSLRDRGRNEQFF. The CDR3 bases are TGTGCCAGCAGTCTCCGGGACAGGGGGCGGAATGAGCAGTTCTTC.

This clone appeared a few times. The V gene is TRBV19, the J gene TRBJ1-1, with TRBD1 matching over 7 bases. From germline, CDR1 is LNHDA and CDR2 SQIVND (reference sequence). V trimming: 8 bases; J trimming: 6 bases; junction bases outside the gene matches: 18. CDR3 length: 16 amino acids. The CDR3 nucleotides are TGTGCCAGTGCACAGGGGCCTGCGGATCTAAGGTCTGAAGCTTTCTTT. Translating it yields CASAQGPADLRSEAFF.

The chain joins TRBV4-2 to TRBJ2-1, with 9 positions matching TRBD2. Trimming took 4 bases from V and 0 from J; bases not matched to a gene: 7. CDR1 is LGHNA, CDR2 YNFKEQ, per germline. The CDR3 is 17 amino acids. The CDR3 bases are TGTGCCAGCAGCCCAGTTCTAGCGGGGCTCTCCTACAATGAGCAGTTCTTC. Its protein product is CASSPVLAGLSYNEQFF.

This clone has just a few counts. The chain carries TRBV6-5 and TRBJ1-5; 7 bases align to TRBD1. This CDR3 has 15 residues. Trimming took 6 bases from V and 4 from J; bases not matched to a gene: 9. Germline CDR1 reads MNHEY; CDR2 reads SVGAGI. This CDR3 is CASRSRDSSNQPQHF. CDR3 DNA sequence: TGTGCCAGCAGGAGCCGGGACAGCTCTAATCAGCCCCAGCATTTT.

This clone appeared a few times. This chain connects TRBV7-2 to TRBJ2-3; D might be TRBD2 (5 bases). This CDR3 comprises 15 residues. Germline CDR1 and CDR2: SGHTA and FQGNSA. Trimming removed 0 bases at V and 1 base at J, with 8 bases between. The CDR3 DNA reads TGTGCCAGCAGCTTAGCTAGCGTCCGCACAGATACGCAGTATTTT. As protein: CASSLASVRTDTQYF.

This sequence joins TRBV4-3 and TRBJ1-2; TRBD1 matches 7 bases. Germline CDR1 reads LGHNA; CDR2 reads YSLEER. Trimming cost V 4 bases and J 8 bases; bases outside gene matches: 7. The CDR3 length is 13 residues. CDR3 in amino acids: CASSRHGQDGYTF. Written as DNA, the CDR3 is TGCGCCAGCAGCCGGCATGGACAGGACGGCTACACCTTC.

This sequence joins TRBV6-1 and TRBJ1-4; TRBD1 might be the D (5 bases). V lost 3 bases, J lost 5 bases, and 10 bases lay in between. Germline V gene data show CDR1 as MNHNS and CDR2 as SASEGT. This CDR3 region has 14 residues. CDR3 loop: CASSETEANEKLFF. In DNA, the CDR3 is TGTGCCAGCAGTGAGACAGAGGCCAATGAAAAACTGTTTTTT.

This chain links TRBV25-1 with TRBJ2-6, with 8 bases that match TRBD1. Germline CDR1 is MGHDK and CDR2 is SYGVNS. J gave up 4 bases and V 2 bases, and 7 bases lay outside the gene matches. The CDR3 has 17 residues. As DNA, the CDR3 is TGTGCCAGCAGTGAAACCACAGGGGGTAGAGGGGCCAACGTCCTGACTTTC. Translation gives CASSETTGGRGANVLTF.

This chain joins TRBV6-5 and TRBJ1-2; D gene unclear. The V end was cut by 0 bases, the J end by 7 bases, with 9 bases between. The CDR3 is 13 residues long. The V gene's germline CDR1 is MNHEY and CDR2 SVGAGI. CDR3 coding DNA: TGTGCCAGCAGTTACTCGAGGCAGTTTGGCTACACCTTC. The encoded protein is CASSYSRQFGYTF.

V and J are TRBV10-3 and TRBJ1-1, with D maybe TRBD1 (5 bases). V was clipped by 5 bases and J by 4 bases, with 11 bases between them. CDR3 length equals 13 residues. CDR1 and CDR2 from the germline V gene are ENHRY and SYGVKD. DNA for the CDR3: TGTGCCATCAGTTGGACGGGGGGCACTGAAGCTTTCTTT. Translation: CAISWTGGTEAFF.

The chain employs TRBV7-2 and TRBJ2-3; the D gene is possibly TRBD2 (6 bases). The CDR3 spans 15 residues. The germline V and J ends were trimmed by 5 bases and 3 bases, with 15 bases remaining between them. Per germline, CDR1 SGHTA and CDR2 FQGNSA. The CDR3: CASSQSGWGTDTQYF. CDR3 sequence (DNA): TGTGCCAGCAGCCAAAGCGGGTGGGGTACAGATACGCAGTATTTT.